This T cell receptor (beta chain) was identified in a study of cytomegalovirus exposure and HLA in healthy donors. A multiplex PCR was run with 60 Vbeta primers and 13 Jbeta primers. Repertoires were generated with immunoSEQ multiplex PCR, while TCRdb's copy carries only in-frame clones and drops some. In the table there are 85,000 to 130,000 clones, 65% to 80% of which are singletons. Germline-derived CDR1 and CDR2 are KGHSH and LQKENI. This CDR3 contains 15 residues. Trimming pared 4 bases from V and 2 bases from J, leaving 12 bases between. At collection, donors were nominally healthy, but unrecorded immune exposures were probable.

The V call is TRBV18, the J call TRBJ2-1; the D gene is possibly TRBD1 (6 bases). The sequence was collected from a man in his sixties in good health and CMV-seronegative. Sequencing used PBMCs. Written as DNA, the CDR3 is TGTGCCAGCTCACAACGGGACATCGCCTACAATGAGCAGTTCTTC. Its translation: CASSQRDIAYNEQFF.